Below, 4 T cell receptor beta chains from the same sample are listed, as sequenced in a study of OX40 agonist ivuxolimab in advanced cancers. The assay was immunoSEQ multiplex PCR, and TCRdb's table has in-frame clones only and misses some. The sample carries 40,000 to 60,000 clones, roughly 91% recorded once. The sample here was CD4+ or CD8+ T cells sorted from blood, taken in a trial of the OX40 agonist ivuxolimab. Receptors were obtained from an adult with an advanced solid tumor such as melanoma, head and neck, liver or kidney cancer.

The V call is TRBV27, the J call TRBJ2-3; D remains unclear. The CDR3 is 12 residues long. Germline lookup yields CDR1 MNHEY and CDR2 SMNVEV (reference sequence). The germline V and J ends were trimmed by 3 bases and 10 bases, with 11 bases remaining between them. The DNA of the CDR3 is TGTGCCAGCAGTTTTGACCCACGGGCGCAGTATTTT. It yields the protein CASSFDPRAQYF.

This clone showed up just once. J is TRBJ2-7 and V is TRBV21-1; the table's D call of TRBD2 was not tested on the DNA. TRBV21-1 is tagged as a pseudogene. CDR3 length: 14 residues. The CDR3 loop is CASSKVAGSYEQYF. CDR3 bases: TGTGCCAGCAGCAAAGTAGCGGGTTCCTACGAGCAGTACTTC.

The rearrangement joins TRBV4-3 to TRBJ2-5, with a tentative D call TRBD2 (5 bases). V gave up 1 base and J gave up 5 bases, with 23 bases separating them. This CDR3 contains 18 residues. CDR1 is LGHNA and CDR2 is YSLEER in the germline V gene. The DNA of the CDR3 is TGCGCCAGCAGCCAAGGAGCGGTCGGCAGGAGTACGCGGGAGACCCAGTACTTC. Its protein is CASSQGAVGRSTRETQYF.

V and J are TRBV4-3 and TRBJ2-7; D may be TRBD1 or TRBD2 (5 bases each). The CDR3 sequence is 15 residues long. V gave up 4 bases and J gave up 2 bases, with 15 bases separating them. CDR1 is LGHNA, CDR2 YSLEER, per germline. The DNA for the CDR3 is TGCGCCAGCAGCCCCCGAGAGAGGGGCCCCTACGAGCAGTACTTC. Amino acid sequence: CASSPRERGPYEQYF.